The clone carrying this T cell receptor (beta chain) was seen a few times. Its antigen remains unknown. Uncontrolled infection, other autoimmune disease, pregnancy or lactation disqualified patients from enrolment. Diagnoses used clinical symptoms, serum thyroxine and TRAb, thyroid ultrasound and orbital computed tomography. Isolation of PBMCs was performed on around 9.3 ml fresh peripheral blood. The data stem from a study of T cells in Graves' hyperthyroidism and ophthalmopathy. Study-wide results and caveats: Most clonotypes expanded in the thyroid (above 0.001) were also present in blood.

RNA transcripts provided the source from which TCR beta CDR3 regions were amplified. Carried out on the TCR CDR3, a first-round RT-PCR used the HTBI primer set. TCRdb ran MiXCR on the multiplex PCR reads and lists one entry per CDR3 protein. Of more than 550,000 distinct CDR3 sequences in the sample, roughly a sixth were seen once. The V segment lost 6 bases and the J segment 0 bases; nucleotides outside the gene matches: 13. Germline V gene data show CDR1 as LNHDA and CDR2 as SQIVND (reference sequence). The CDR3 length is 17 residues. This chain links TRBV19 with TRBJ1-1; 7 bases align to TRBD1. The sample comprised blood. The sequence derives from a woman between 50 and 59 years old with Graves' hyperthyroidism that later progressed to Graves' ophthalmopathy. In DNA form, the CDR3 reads TGTGCCAGTAGCGAAGAAACAGGGGCCATCTTGAACACTGAAGCTTTCTTT. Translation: CASSEETGAILNTEAFF.